Sequencing of this TCR beta chain was carried out in a study of beta chain features in type 1 diabetes (dated by TCRdb to about 2018). Study-wide context: Mean age, gender distribution, total cell number and subset yield did not differ between patients and healthy donors. A total of around 100 million sorted cells were examined across all samples, and RNA yield correlated strongly with the number of cells per subset. In the study, TCRB repertoires of sorted circulating CD4+ T cell subsets from recently diagnosed type 1 diabetes patients were compared with those of matched healthy donors. Regulatory and stem cell-like memory subsets were obtained from only 8 patients and about eight healthy donors, while naive and central memory subsets were obtained from all 30 or so donors. What the research found in general, with its limitations: Naive, central memory and regulatory TCRB repertoires appeared to be more similar among patients than among healthy donors. A moderate but significant shortening of TCRB CDR3 length was observed in type 1 diabetes patients in all four CD4+ subsets. Because cDNA was sequenced instead of genomic DNA, activated cells with high expression could be over-represented, although the groups did not differ in activation or CD3 levels. PCR might favor shorter templates, but patient and control samples were amplified and corrected together, so any skew would affect both groups equally. Patients with type 1 diabetes made fewer insertions and deleted more nucleotides at VDJ recombination sites, implying thymic rearrangement abnormalities. Because the HLA sub-analyses included only small numbers of individuals, any influence of HLA type on TCRB rearrangement was left unresolved.

On this clone itself: Its antigen is unknown. No much larger clone is present one base from it, and per-base qualities are unavailable.

Each donor gave one peripheral blood draw, averaging roughly 120 mL, which was collected into heparinised tubes. Naive, central memory, regulatory and stem cell-like memory CD4+ T cells were sorted on a BD FACSAria II using a panel including CD45RO, CCR7, CD25, CD127, CD95 and CD27. A purity above 98% was achieved for all sorted populations. PBMCs were isolated immediately by Lymphoprep density gradient centrifugation and stained directly without culture. So that batch effects would be minimized, each experiment stained and sorted samples in pairs, pairing one healthy donor with one patient. All of the isolated RNA was reverse transcribed with the High Capacity cDNA Reverse Transcription Kit, so expressed TCRB transcripts were sequenced. Naive, central memory and regulatory T cell samples underwent deep immunoSEQ sequencing, averaging approximately 3.3 million total reads per sample. Sorted cells were lysed in RLT buffer and RNA was extracted with DNase-treated RNeasy Micro or Mini kits, depending on cell number. Each cell subset was processed separately to prevent cross-contamination, with patient and healthy donor samples processed together. TCRB sequences were amplified from cDNA with the immunoSEQ multiplex PCR, producing 87-bp fragments spanning the CDR3 region. The amplicons were sequenced using the Illumina HiSeq platform. The authors' pipeline ran thus. Synthetic template baselines were used to correct PCR bias computationally, reads within Hamming distance 2 were collapsed together, and singletons that could not be merged were discarded. Reads were aligned against IMGT so that V, D and J genes, CDR3 length and insertions or deletions at six rearrangement sites could be assigned. Within each subset, clonotype counts were normalized to sorted cell number, and only after that were true diversity and Gini coefficients computed with the tcR R package. The overlap coefficient, calculated on TCRB nucleotide sequences, was used to measure repertoire sharing. Out-of-frame TCRB sequences from naive cells were analyzed to stand in for the pre-selection repertoire. Imported from immuneACCESS, the table was reduced by TCRdb to in-frame sequences with V and J called. These copies leave out some clones; in studies compared against another copy, an unresolved V gene accounts for under half, and the cause of the remainder is not known. V and J calls plus clone size are reproduced from that table; the DNA served to infer D and trimming. The sample records 330,000 or so clones, roughly 12% of which are singletons. Jointly, the top ten make up around 0.01% of the sample.

Unmatched junction bases come to 6, with V trimmed by 1 base and J by 0 bases. The germline V gene yields SGHTA for CDR1 and FQGNSA for CDR2. The CDR3 has 16 amino acids, counting the end cysteine and phenylalanine. Solely the CDR3 DNA is kept, with 48 bases framed from the first base. The sample comprised naive CD4+ T cells from blood. The sample's cell subset or site label, in plain terms: true naive CD4+ T cells. The chain is encoded by TRBV7-2 joined to TRBJ2-7, with TRBD2 identical over 7 junction bases. This clonotype was sampled from a woman aged 18 to 35 with type 1 diabetes. The DNA sequence is given as TGTGCCAGCAGCTTAGGCGCGCCTAGCGGCTCCTACGAGCAGTACTTC. The encoded protein is CASSLGAPSGSYEQYF.